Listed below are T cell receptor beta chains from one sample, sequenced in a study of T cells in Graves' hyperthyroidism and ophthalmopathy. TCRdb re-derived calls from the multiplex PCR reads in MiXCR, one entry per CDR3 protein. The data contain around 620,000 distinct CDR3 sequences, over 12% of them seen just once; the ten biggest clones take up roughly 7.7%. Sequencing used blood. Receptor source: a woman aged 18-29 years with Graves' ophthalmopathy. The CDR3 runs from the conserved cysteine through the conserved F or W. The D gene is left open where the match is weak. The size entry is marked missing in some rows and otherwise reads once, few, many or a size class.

cdr3_nt: TGTGCCAGCAGCCGACCGGGACTGATGACGTACGAGCAGTACTTC; cdr3_aa: CASSRPGLMTYEQYF; cdr3_length: 15; d_call: -; v_call: TRBV7-9; j_call: TRBJ2-7; clone_size: many
cdr3_nt: TGTGCCAGCAGCCAAGGAAGTATGATCGGGCCCCCGGGCACCGGGGAGCTGTTTTTT; cdr3_aa: CASSQGSMIGPPGTGELFF; cdr3_length: 19; d_call: -; v_call: TRBV4-2; j_call: TRBJ2-2; clone_size: few
cdr3_nt: TGTGCCAGCAGCCCAGCAACAGGGCCGGGTGGGGTCGAGCAGTACTTC; cdr3_aa: CASSPATGPGGVEQYF; cdr3_length: 16; d_call: -; v_call: TRBV9; j_call: TRBJ2-7; clone_size: -
cdr3_nt: TGCAGTGTAATCCAAGGGGGGAGCCTTTACACTGAAGCTTTCTTT; cdr3_aa: CSVIQGGSLYTEAFF; cdr3_length: 15; d_call: -; v_call: TRBV20-1; j_call: TRBJ1-1; clone_size: -
cdr3_nt: TGTGCCAGCAGCCAAGATCTACGGGAGGAGACCCAGTACTTC; cdr3_aa: CASSQDLREETQYF; cdr3_length: 14; d_call: -; v_call: TRBV4-2; j_call: TRBJ2-5; clone_size: -
cdr3_nt: TGCGCCAGCAGCTTGGGCCGAGGGAGCAAGGACACTGAAGCTTTCTTT; cdr3_aa: CASSLGRGSKDTEAFF; cdr3_length: 16; d_call: -; v_call: TRBV5-1; j_call: TRBJ1-1; clone_size: many
cdr3_nt: TGTGCCAGTAGTATAGTTATAACAGGCGGTGAAGCTTTCTTT; cdr3_aa: CASSIVITGGEAFF; cdr3_length: 14; d_call: -; v_call: TRBV19; j_call: TRBJ1-1; clone_size: few
cdr3_nt: TGTGCCAGCAGCGAAGTCTCTGGAGGGCTAGCGGGAGTCGCAGATACGCAGTATTTT; cdr3_aa: CASSEVSGGLAGVADTQYF; cdr3_length: 19; d_call: TRBD2; v_call: TRBV9; j_call: TRBJ2-3; clone_size: -
cdr3_nt: TGTGCCAGCAGCCAAGAAGCCGGGAGCACTGAAGCTTTCTTT; cdr3_aa: CASSQEAGSTEAFF; cdr3_length: 14; d_call: -; v_call: TRBV4-2; j_call: TRBJ1-1; clone_size: -
cdr3_nt: TGCAGTGCTAGAGCCCTAGCGGGATGGGGACAAGAGACCCAGTACTTC; cdr3_aa: CSARALAGWGQETQYF; cdr3_length: 16; d_call: TRBD2; v_call: TRBV20-1; j_call: TRBJ2-5; clone_size: many
cdr3_nt: TGTGCCAGCAGCGTAGCCGGGGATAACACTGAAGCTTTCTTT; cdr3_aa: CASSVAGDNTEAFF; cdr3_length: 14; d_call: -; v_call: TRBV9; j_call: TRBJ1-1; clone_size: many
cdr3_nt: TGTGCCAGCAGCTACTGGGCCCCCACAGATACGCAGTATTTT; cdr3_aa: CASSYWAPTDTQYF; cdr3_length: 14; d_call: -; v_call: TRBV7-9; j_call: TRBJ2-3; clone_size: -
cdr3_nt: TGTGCCAGCAGTTACGGTCGGGGGACCATCACTAATGAAAAACTGTTTTTT; cdr3_aa: CASSYGRGTITNEKLFF; cdr3_length: 17; d_call: -; v_call: TRBV28; j_call: TRBJ1-4; clone_size: few
cdr3_nt: TGTGCCAGCAGATCGACAGGGCAGTCTGAAGCTTTCTTT; cdr3_aa: CASRSTGQSEAFF; cdr3_length: 13; d_call: TRBD1; v_call: TRBV2; j_call: TRBJ1-1; clone_size: many
cdr3_nt: TGTGCCAGCAGCTTAATAGCGGGAGCAACAGATACGCAGTATTTT; cdr3_aa: CASSLIAGATDTQYF; cdr3_length: 15; d_call: TRBD2; v_call: TRBV7-3; j_call: TRBJ2-3; clone_size: many
cdr3_nt: TGCAGTGCACAACCCCCCAGGGCCTCACGAGATGGCTACACCTTC; cdr3_aa: CSAQPPRASRDGYTF; cdr3_length: 15; d_call: -; v_call: TRBV20-1; j_call: TRBJ1-2; clone_size: few
cdr3_nt: TGTGCCAGCAGCCCGCCCCCGGGACTAGCGGCGAGCACAGATACGCAGTATTTT; cdr3_aa: CASSPPPGLAASTDTQYF; cdr3_length: 18; d_call: TRBD2; v_call: TRBV7-2; j_call: TRBJ2-3; clone_size: -
cdr3_nt: TGTGCCAGCAGTGCAACCGGGCCTCGGGGATCACCCCTCCACTTT; cdr3_aa: CASSATGPRGSPLHF; cdr3_length: 15; d_call: -; v_call: TRBV6-1; j_call: TRBJ1-6; clone_size: -
cdr3_nt: TGTGCCAGCAGCCCGACAGGCTGGAATAATTCACCCCTCCACTTT; cdr3_aa: CASSPTGWNNSPLHF; cdr3_length: 15; d_call: -; v_call: TRBV14; j_call: TRBJ1-6; clone_size: few
cdr3_nt: TGCGCCAGCAGCTCACGCGGGTCCCTGGTCCGTTACGAGCAGTACTTC; cdr3_aa: CASSSRGSLVRYEQYF; cdr3_length: 16; d_call: -; v_call: TRBV5-1; j_call: TRBJ2-7; clone_size: few
cdr3_nt: TGTGCCAGCAGTTACGAAATCACATCCTCGTGGCCCCAGCATTTT; cdr3_aa: CASSYEITSSWPQHF; cdr3_length: 15; d_call: -; v_call: TRBV6-6; j_call: TRBJ1-5; clone_size: many
cdr3_nt: TGTGCCAGCAGCTTCATCCCTGCGGGAGATTACTACGAGCAGTACTTC; cdr3_aa: CASSFIPAGDYYEQYF; cdr3_length: 16; d_call: TRBD2; v_call: TRBV7-6; j_call: TRBJ2-7; clone_size: few
cdr3_nt: TGCAGCGTCGGGACTAGCGGGAGTTTTGGCACAGATACGCAGTATTTT; cdr3_aa: CSVGTSGSFGTDTQYF; cdr3_length: 16; d_call: TRBD2; v_call: TRBV29-1; j_call: TRBJ2-3; clone_size: many
cdr3_nt: TGCGCCAGCAGCCAAGAGCACTCAGGGGACACCGGGGAGCTGTTTTTT; cdr3_aa: CASSQEHSGDTGELFF; cdr3_length: 16; d_call: -; v_call: TRBV4-3; j_call: TRBJ2-2; clone_size: few
cdr3_nt: TGTGCCAGCAGTTTATCAAAGGTTTTTACGCAGTATTTT; cdr3_aa: CASSLSKVFTQYF; cdr3_length: 13; d_call: -; v_call: TRBV27; j_call: TRBJ2-3; clone_size: few